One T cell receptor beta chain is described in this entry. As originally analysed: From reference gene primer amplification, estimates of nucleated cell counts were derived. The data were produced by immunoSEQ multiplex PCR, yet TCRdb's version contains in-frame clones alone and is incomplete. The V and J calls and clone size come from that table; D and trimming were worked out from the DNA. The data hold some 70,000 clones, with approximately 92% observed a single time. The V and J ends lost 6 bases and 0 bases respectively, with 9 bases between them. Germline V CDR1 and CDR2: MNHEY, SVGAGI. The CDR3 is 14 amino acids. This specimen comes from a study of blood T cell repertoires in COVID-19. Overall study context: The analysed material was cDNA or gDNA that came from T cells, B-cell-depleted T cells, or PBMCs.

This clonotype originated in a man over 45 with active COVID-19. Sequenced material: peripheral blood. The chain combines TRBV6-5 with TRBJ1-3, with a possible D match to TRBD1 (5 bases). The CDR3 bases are TGTGCCAGCAGGAGAGACAGCTCTGGAAACACCATATATTTT. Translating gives CASRRDSSGNTIYF.